This T cell receptor (beta chain) was documented in a study of technical replicates of blood from a handful of donors. Assay used: immunoSEQ multiplex PCR; TCRdb lists only in-frame clones, some missing. The sample shows about 68,000 clones, under 98% of them seen only once. V was cut by 7 bases and J by 8 bases, with 14 bases left in between. CDR1 LGHNT and CDR2 FRNRAP come from the germline V gene. CDR3 length: 12 amino acids. This chain joins TRBV12-5 and TRBJ1-2, with D perhaps matching TRBD1 (5 bases). The receptor comes from a human donor in good health. The source material was T cells isolated from PBMCs. DNA for the CDR3: TGTGCTAGTGCCCCCGGGACTTCGGGCTACACCTTC. It translates to CASAPGTSGYTF.